These 25 T cell receptor beta chains originate from one sample sequenced in a study of cytomegalovirus exposure and HLA in healthy donors (TCRdb year 2017). Libraries were built with the immunoSEQ multiplex PCR assay. Imported from immuneACCESS, the table was reduced by TCRdb to in-frame sequences with V and J called. These copies leave out some clones; in studies compared against another copy, an unresolved V gene accounts for under half, and the cause of the remainder is not known. The sample data list more than 250,000 clones, and just over 85% of these were observed just once. The leading ten clones occupy around 0.84% of the sample. The sequenced sample was PBMCs. These receptors were taken from a woman under 30 in good health and CMV-seronegative.

The J gene is TRBJ2-7, the V gene TRBV28, with TRBD2 matching 9 bases. This CDR3 contains 17 residues. The ends lost 1 base at V and 6 bases at J; junction bases unmatched: 13. CDR1 is MDHEN, CDR2 SYDVKM, per germline. The CDR3 coding sequence is TGTGCCAGCAGTTTATTAGGGCCCCTAGCGGGACCCCTCGAGCAGTACTTC. The encoded protein is CASSLLGPLAGPLEQYF.

In this sample, this clone turned up a few times. Other nucleotide sequences in the sample specify the same CDR3. This chain connects TRBV13 to TRBJ2-7; D might be TRBD2 (5 bases). V lost 5 bases and J lost 0, with 8 bases in between. The CDR3 is 13 residues long. From germline, CDR1 is PRHDT and CDR2 FYEKMQ (reference sequence). Here the CDR3 reads CASSPRGSYEQYF. CDR3 bases: TGTGCCAGCAGCCCTCGGGGCTCCTACGAGCAGTACTTC.

This chain joins TRBV14 and TRBJ2-7; the D is unclear. CDR1 and CDR2 from the germline V gene are SGHDN and FVKESK. CDR3 size: 15 residues. V lost 4 bases to trimming and J lost 2 bases, with 15 bases between them. The CDR3 sequence is CASSPPFPNTYEQYF. The CDR3 DNA reads TGTGCCAGCAGCCCGCCCTTCCCCAACACCTACGAGCAGTACTTC.

This chain joins TRBV19 and TRBJ2-3, with TRBD1 identical over 8 bases. Germline lookup yields CDR1 LNHDA and CDR2 SQIVND (reference sequence). The trim removed 5 bases at V and 2 bases at J, leaving 6 bases unmatched. The CDR3 contains 15 residues. CDR3 residues: CASSPDRGNTDTQYF. DNA for the CDR3: TGTGCCAGTAGTCCTGACAGGGGAAACACAGATACGCAGTATTTT.

V gene TRBV5-1 combines with J gene TRBJ2-3; weak D call: TRBD1 (7 bases). This CDR3 contains 14 residues. Per germline, CDR1 SGHRS and CDR2 YFSETQ. V lost 4 bases and J lost 1, with 10 bases in between. CDR3 bases: TGCGCCAGCAGCAGCAGGGGGGGCACAGATACGCAGTATTTT. This gives the protein CASSSRGGTDTQYF.

This clone has only one observation. V and J are TRBV5-1 and TRBJ2-7; 10 bases are a match to TRBD2. The CDR3 sequence is 15 residues long. V lost 1 base to trimming and J lost 5 bases; unmatched junction nucleotides: 6. Germline CDR1 SGHRS, CDR2 YFSETQ. The CDR3 region has the DNA TGCGCCAGCAGCTTGCGTTTCCTAGCGGGAGACGAGCAGTACTTC. This translates into CASSLRFLAGDEQYF. The full variable domain, with the rest looked up from reference TRBV5-1 and TRBJ2-7, is KAGVTQTPRYLIKTRGQQVTLSCSPISGHRSVSWYQQTPGQGLQFLFEYFSETQRNKGNFPGRFSGRQFSNSRSEMNVSTLELGDSALYLCASSLRFLAGDEQYFGPGTRLTVT.

The CDR3 DNA sequence: TGTGCCAGCAGCTTAGGGCTTCCTGGTGAGCAGTTCTTC. This translates into CASSLGLPGEQFF. The chain links TRBV11-3 to TRBJ2-1; no clear D gene. The germline gives CDR1 SGHNT, CDR2 YENEEA. This CDR3 is built from 13 residues. Trimming took 1 base from V and 9 from J, leaving 10 bases between them.

The chain combines TRBV5-1 with TRBJ1-4; D is undetermined. Trimming took off 0 bases at V and 5 bases at J, with 8 bases between the two ends. CDR1 is SGHRS, CDR2 YFSETQ, per germline. CDR3 size: 14 residues. The CDR3 bases are TGCGCCAGCAGCTTGGACAGTACCAATGAAAAACTGTTTTTT. Residues: CASSLDSTNEKLFF.

This rearrangement joins TRBV4-2 to TRBJ2-3; D may be TRBD1 (5 bases). CDR3 length: 14 amino acids. V lost 4 bases and J 6 bases, leaving 14 bases between the germline ends. Germline values: CDR1 LGHNA, CDR2 YNFKEQ. The CDR3 sequence: CASSREVGADTQYF. The CDR3 DNA reads TGTGCCAGCAGCCGGGAAGTTGGGGCGGATACGCAGTATTTT.

This rearrangement joins TRBV5-1 to TRBJ1-2; TRBD1 matches 8 bases. The V and J ends lost 0 bases and 2 bases, in that order; junction bases with no gene match: 3. Germline V gene sequence: CDR1 SGHRS, CDR2 YFSETQ. The CDR3 totals 15 residues. CDR3: CASSLDWTGNYGYTF. CDR3 DNA sequence: TGCGCCAGCAGCTTGGATTGGACAGGGAACTATGGCTACACCTTC.

V gene TRBV4-2 combines with J gene TRBJ2-7, with TRBD2 matching over 8 bases. The trim removed 0 bases at V and 4 bases at J, leaving 2 bases unmatched. CDR1 LGHNA and CDR2 YNFKEQ come from the germline V gene. The CDR3 totals 14 residues. This chain's CDR3 is CASSQDVAGYEQYF. The CDR3 DNA reads as TGTGCCAGCAGCCAAGACGTAGCGGGGTACGAGCAGTACTTC.

This clone is a singleton in its sample. The genes are TRBV7-3 and TRBJ2-2; no clear D. The V gene's germline CDR1 is SGHTA and CDR2 FQGTGA. With 4 bases removed from V and 5 bases from J, the gap between germline ends came to 5 bases. The CDR3 extends over 12 amino acids. The CDR3 loop is CASSSSTGELFF. CDR3 sequence (DNA): TGTGCCAGCAGCTCCTCTACCGGGGAGCTGTTTTTT. The full variable domain, completed using reference TRBV7-3 and TRBJ2-2, is GAGVSQTPSNKVTEKGKYVELRCDPISGHTALYWYRQSLGQGPEFLIYFQGTGAADDSGLPNDRFFAVRPEGSVSTLKIQRTERGDSAVYLCASSSSTGELFFGEGSRLTVL.

This chain links TRBV6-6 with TRBJ2-5, with 8 bases that match TRBD2. CDR1 and CDR2 (germline): MNHNY, SVGAGI (reference sequence). The CDR3 spans 14 residues. V gave up 5 bases and J gave up 1 base; unmatched junction bases: 3. The CDR3 loop reads CASSQLAVQETQYF. Written as DNA, the CDR3 is TGTGCCAGCAGTCAACTAGCGGTCCAAGAGACCCAGTACTTC.

This chain links TRBV29-1 with TRBJ1-2; D is possibly TRBD1 (6 bases). The CDR3 consists of 14 residues. The V gene lost 0 bases and the J gene lost 7 bases, with 15 bases spanning the gap. Germline V CDR1 and CDR2: SQVTM, ANQGSEA. The CDR3 here is CSVEDGNRAAGYTF. The DNA for the CDR3 is TGCAGCGTTGAAGATGGTAACAGGGCGGCTGGCTACACCTTC.

This chain connects TRBV7-2 to TRBJ2-3, with 16 bases lining up with TRBD2. CDR1 and CDR2 (germline): SGHTA, FQGNSA. The CDR3 has 16 residues. Trimming cost V 5 bases and J 5 bases; bases outside gene matches: 4. This CDR3 reads CASSPGLAGGEDTQYF. In nucleotides, the CDR3 is TGTGCCAGCAGCCCGGGACTAGCGGGAGGGGAAGATACGCAGTATTTT.

The chain links TRBV25-1 to TRBJ2-2; 7 positions agree with TRBD1. The CDR3 is made up of 17 amino acids. Germline CDR1 and CDR2: MGHDK and SYGVNS. V was pared by 3 bases and J by 3 bases, with 10 bases of the junction left unmatched. CDR3 in amino acids: CASSEGQGVGDTGELFF. The CDR3 DNA reads TGTGCCAGCAGTGAGGGGCAGGGGGTCGGGGACACCGGGGAGCTGTTTTTT.

This clone was observed a handful of times. This sequence joins TRBV5-4 and TRBJ1-2; a weak D match, TRBD1 (5 bases). Trimming took off 0 bases at V and 14 bases at J, with 17 bases between the two ends. This CDR3 has 13 amino acids. In germline, CDR1 is SGHNT, CDR2 YYREEE (reference sequence). Written as DNA, the CDR3 is TGTGCCAGCAGCTTGGACGGGCAGGGCCCTCGGACCTTC. This gives the protein CASSLDGQGPRTF.

This sequence joins TRBV9 and TRBJ2-3; a weak D match, TRBD2 (6 bases). CDR3 size: 18 residues. The V and J ends lost 0 bases and 4 bases respectively, with 21 bases between them. Germline V gene lookup returns CDR1 SGDLS and CDR2 YYNGEE. DNA for the CDR3: TGTGCCAGCAGCGTAGGGGCTCGGCGCCCGCCGGGGGCAGATACGCAGTATTTT. Translation gives CASSVGARRPPGADTQYF. The variable domain in full, completed from reference TRBV9 and TRBJ2-3, reads DSGVTQTPKHLITATGQRVTLRCSPRSGDLSVYWYQQSLDQGLQFLIQYYNGEERAKGNILERFSAQQFPDLHSELNLSSLELGDSALYFCASSVGARRPPGADTQYFGPGTRLTVL.

The V call is TRBV28, the J call TRBJ2-3, with TRBD2 as a possible D gene (5 bases). The germline V gene encodes CDR1 MDHEN and CDR2 SYDVKM. The length of the CDR3 is 15 residues. V was pared by 2 bases and J by 3 bases, with 12 bases between. CDR3 residues: CASSLRTGMTDTQYF. DNA for the CDR3: TGTGCCAGCAGTTTACGTACGGGAATGACAGATACGCAGTATTTT.

The V gene is TRBV29-1, the J gene TRBJ2-3; TRBD2 aligns across 11 bases. The V and J ends lost 3 bases and 5 bases, in that order; junction bases with no gene match: 4. CDR3 length: 14 residues. CDR1 is SQVTM and CDR2 is ANQGSEA in the germline V gene. The CDR3 DNA is TGCAGCGTTGAGGGGACTAGCGGAAAAGATACGCAGTATTTT. Translating gives CSVEGTSGKDTQYF.

V usage is TRBV6-5 and J usage is TRBJ1-1; D gene unclear. Germline CDR1 MNHEY, CDR2 SVGAGI. This CDR3 comprises 11 residues. Trimming took off 6 bases at V and 5 bases at J, with 7 bases between the two ends. The CDR3 here is CASRVATEAFF. The CDR3 DNA reads TGTGCCAGCAGGGTTGCGACTGAAGCTTTCTTT.

The chain couples TRBV9 to TRBJ1-1; D call uncertain. Per germline, CDR1 SGDLS and CDR2 YYNGEE. This CDR3 has 14 amino acids. Trimming took 5 bases from V and 0 from J, leaving 11 bases between them. The CDR3 region is CASSPESMNTEAFF. The CDR3 coding sequence is TGTGCCAGCAGTCCTGAGTCTATGAACACTGAAGCTTTCTTT.

The J gene is TRBJ2-1, the V gene TRBV9, with TRBD2 as a possible D gene (7 bases). Germline-derived CDR1 and CDR2 are SGDLS and YYNGEE. The CDR3 extends over 14 amino acids. The V gene lost 2 bases and the J gene lost 3 bases, with 9 bases spanning the gap. In DNA form, the CDR3 reads TGTGCCAGCAGCGTGGGGGGGCTCTACAATGAGCAGTTCTTC. Translation gives CASSVGGLYNEQFF.

This sequence joins TRBV2 and TRBJ2-7; a possible D gene is TRBD2 (6 bases). The CDR3 length is 15 residues. V lost 4 bases to trimming and J lost 5 bases, with 18 bases between them. Germline V lookup: CDR1 SNHLY, CDR2 FYNNEI. This CDR3 reads CASSVGLSGGDEQYF. As DNA, the CDR3 is TGTGCCAGCAGTGTAGGTTTGTCGGGCGGGGACGAGCAGTACTTC.

In this sample, this clone turned up a few times. The chain is built from TRBV6-5 and TRBJ1-5, with D perhaps matching TRBD1 (5 bases). V dropped 8 bases and J dropped 6 bases, with 14 bases sitting between them. This CDR3 is 13 amino acids long. The germline V gene encodes CDR1 MNHEY and CDR2 SVGAGI. CDR3: CASQGSVGQPQHF. The CDR3 DNA is TGTGCCAGCCAGGGTTCTGTCGGTCAGCCCCAGCATTTT.